This is a list of T cell receptor beta chains from one sample in a study of OX40 agonist ivuxolimab in advanced cancers. Sequencing used immunoSEQ multiplex PCR; TCRdb keeps in-frame clones, though not all of them. The data contain some 97,000 clones, about 90% of them singletons. The material sequenced was CD4+ or CD8+ T cells sorted from blood, taken in a trial of the OX40 agonist ivuxolimab. The receptors originated from an adult with an advanced solid tumor such as melanoma, head and neck, liver or kidney cancer. Both conserved end residues are part of each CDR3. D genes are given only for firm matches. Not all rows give a size; the values are once, few, many and, for expanded clones, a class.

cdr3_nt: TGTGCCAGCAGTTTAGTCGGGAACTACGAGCAGTACTTC
cdr3_aa: CASSLVGNYEQYF
j_call: TRBJ2-7
d_call: -
v_call: TRBV28
clone_size: once

cdr3_nt: TGTGCCATCAGTGAGGATGGGGGCGGTTATGGCTACACCTTC
cdr3_aa: CAISEDGGGYGYTF
j_call: TRBJ1-2
d_call: -
v_call: TRBV10-3
clone_size: -

cdr3_nt: TGTGCCAGCAGCGTAGACCAGCTACCCACAGATACGCAGTATTTT
cdr3_aa: CASSVDQLPTDTQYF
j_call: TRBJ2-3
d_call: -
v_call: TRBV9
clone_size: -

cdr3_nt: TGTGCCTGGAACAGGGGCGAGCACGAGCAGTACTTC
cdr3_aa: CAWNRGEHEQYF
j_call: TRBJ2-7
d_call: TRBD1
v_call: TRBV30
clone_size: -

cdr3_nt: TGCGCCAGCAGCTTGGACCGGCCGGGATCTGGAAACACCATATATTTT
cdr3_aa: CASSLDRPGSGNTIYF
j_call: TRBJ1-3
d_call: -
v_call: TRBV5-1
clone_size: -

cdr3_nt: TGTGCCAGCAGCCCCGGGCCGAATGAGCAGTTCTTC
cdr3_aa: CASSPGPNEQFF
j_call: TRBJ2-1
d_call: -
v_call: TRBV5-6
clone_size: -

cdr3_nt: TGTGCCAGCAGCCCTGACTTTTACGAGCAGTACTTC
cdr3_aa: CASSPDFYEQYF
j_call: TRBJ2-7
d_call: -
v_call: TRBV9
clone_size: -

cdr3_nt: TGTGCCAGCAGCTTGGCCAACCCGGATCAGCCCCAGCATTTT
cdr3_aa: CASSLANPDQPQHF
j_call: TRBJ1-5
d_call: -
v_call: TRBV5-4
clone_size: -

cdr3_nt: TGTGCCAGCAGCATTAGGACCGTCGCAGAGGTGCAGTACTTC
cdr3_aa: CASSIRTVAEVQYF
j_call: TRBJ2-7
d_call: -
v_call: TRBV5-4
clone_size: -

cdr3_nt: TGTGCCAGCAGTTGGCCTGCTAACACTGAAGCTTTCTTT
cdr3_aa: CASSWPANTEAFF
j_call: TRBJ1-1
d_call: -
v_call: TRBV6-6
clone_size: -

cdr3_nt: TGTGCCAGCAGTGAAACAGGGGTTGGGCTCGGGGAGCTGTTTTTT
cdr3_aa: CASSETGVGLGELFF
j_call: TRBJ2-2
d_call: TRBD1
v_call: TRBV6-1
clone_size: -

cdr3_nt: TGTGCCAGTAGCGCGACAGGGAACTATGGCTACACCTTC
cdr3_aa: CASSATGNYGYTF
j_call: TRBJ1-2
d_call: TRBD1
v_call: TRBV19
clone_size: -

cdr3_nt: TGTGCCAGCAGCCCTAGCGGGGGGCCTCAATATGAGCAGTTCTTC
cdr3_aa: CASSPSGGPQYEQFF
j_call: TRBJ2-1
d_call: TRBD2
v_call: TRBV5-4
clone_size: -

cdr3_nt: TGTGCCAGCAGCCAAGCTCCGGGAGACTACGAGCAGTACTTC
cdr3_aa: CASSQAPGDYEQYF
j_call: TRBJ2-7
d_call: -
v_call: TRBV4-2
clone_size: -

cdr3_nt: TGTGCCAGCAGCTTCGACAGGCCTCCTAATGAAAAACTGTTTTTT
cdr3_aa: CASSFDRPPNEKLFF
j_call: TRBJ1-4
d_call: -
v_call: TRBV7-2
clone_size: -

cdr3_nt: TGCAGCGTCCGCTCGGGGGGACATCAGCCCCAGCATTTT
cdr3_aa: CSVRSGGHQPQHF
j_call: TRBJ1-5
d_call: -
v_call: TRBV29-1
clone_size: -

cdr3_nt: TGTGCCAGCAGTTTTGCGGGTCCCACAGATACGCAGTATTTT
cdr3_aa: CASSFAGPTDTQYF
j_call: TRBJ2-3
d_call: -
v_call: TRBV27
clone_size: once

cdr3_nt: TGTGCCAGCAGCCCCCAGCAGATCCCACAAGAGACCCAGTACTTC
cdr3_aa: CASSPQQIPQETQYF
j_call: TRBJ2-5
d_call: -
v_call: TRBV5-4
clone_size: -

cdr3_nt: TGTGCCAGCAGCTTGGCCAGCGGACTCCCGGGGGTTGCCGGGGAGCTGTTTTTT
cdr3_aa: CASSLASGLPGVAGELFF
j_call: TRBJ2-2
d_call: -
v_call: TRBV5-4
clone_size: -

cdr3_nt: TGTGCCAGCAGCTTAGAGAACACTGAAGCTTTCTTT
cdr3_aa: CASSLENTEAFF
j_call: TRBJ1-1
d_call: -
v_call: TRBV7-9
clone_size: few

cdr3_nt: TGTGCCAGCAGTTTAGGGTACACCATATATTTT
cdr3_aa: CASSLGYTIYF
j_call: TRBJ1-3
d_call: -
v_call: TRBV28
clone_size: -

cdr3_nt: TGTGCCAGCAAGGGGGGCCCTTTCCCCCCCGAGCAGTACTTC
cdr3_aa: CASKGGPFPPEQYF
j_call: TRBJ2-7
d_call: -
v_call: TRBV6-1
clone_size: -

cdr3_nt: TGTGCCTGGAGACACATGATGAACACTGAAGCTTTCTTT
cdr3_aa: CAWRHMMNTEAFF
j_call: TRBJ1-1
d_call: -
v_call: TRBV30
clone_size: few

cdr3_nt: TGCGCCAGCAGCCAAGATTTGCAGGTACGGCCCCAGCATTTT
cdr3_aa: CASSQDLQVRPQHF
j_call: TRBJ1-5
d_call: -
v_call: TRBV4-1
clone_size: -

cdr3_nt: TGTGCCAGCAGCTTACGGGGAGGGAGCACTGAAGCTTTCTTT
cdr3_aa: CASSLRGGSTEAFF
j_call: TRBJ1-1
d_call: -
v_call: TRBV7-8
clone_size: -

cdr3_nt: TGTGCCAGTAGTATAGCTGGGCAAAGGGGCACTGGGGCCAACGTCCTGACTTTC
cdr3_aa: CASSIAGQRGTGANVLTF
j_call: TRBJ2-6
d_call: -
v_call: TRBV19
clone_size: -

cdr3_nt: TGTGCCAGCAGGAACAGGGGGCTTGATGAAAAACTGTTTTTT
cdr3_aa: CASRNRGLDEKLFF
j_call: TRBJ1-4
d_call: TRBD1
v_call: TRBV6-1
clone_size: once

cdr3_nt: TGTGCCAGCAGCTCCCGACTTGTTACCTACGAGCAGTACTTC
cdr3_aa: CASSSRLVTYEQYF
j_call: TRBJ2-7
d_call: -
v_call: TRBV27
clone_size: -

cdr3_nt: TGTGCCAGTAGTATCCTATCTGGGGCCAACGTCCTGACTTTC
cdr3_aa: CASSILSGANVLTF
j_call: TRBJ2-6
d_call: -
v_call: TRBV19
clone_size: -

cdr3_nt: TGTGCCAGCACCCCCCACAGGGAGACCACTGAAGCTTTCTTT
cdr3_aa: CASTPHRETTEAFF
j_call: TRBJ1-1
d_call: -
v_call: TRBV27
clone_size: -

cdr3_nt: TGTGCCAGCAGCTTAAGATCTCGCACCGGGGAGCTGTTTTTT
cdr3_aa: CASSLRSRTGELFF
j_call: TRBJ2-2
d_call: -
v_call: TRBV7-3
clone_size: -

cdr3_nt: TGTGCCAGCAGCGTGGAAGAAAACACTGAAGCTTTCTTT
cdr3_aa: CASSVEENTEAFF
j_call: TRBJ1-1
d_call: -
v_call: TRBV6-4
clone_size: once

cdr3_nt: TGCGCCAGCAGCTCGGAAGGGGTTATACGGGGCCAAAGAGGCTACACCTTC
cdr3_aa: CASSSEGVIRGQRGYTF
j_call: TRBJ1-2
d_call: -
v_call: TRBV5-1
clone_size: -

cdr3_nt: TGCGCCAGCAATGAGGCAGGGGGCGTTGAAGCTTTCTTT
cdr3_aa: CASNEAGGVEAFF
j_call: TRBJ1-1
d_call: TRBD1
v_call: TRBV5-1
clone_size: -

cdr3_nt: TGTGCCAGCAGCACCACGGGGGGGCTAATCGGTACCTACAATGAGCAGTTCTTC
cdr3_aa: CASSTTGGLIGTYNEQFF
j_call: TRBJ2-1
d_call: TRBD2
v_call: TRBV7-8
clone_size: -

cdr3_nt: TGTGCCAGCCGAGCGGGACAGGCGAACACTGAAGCTTTCTTT
cdr3_aa: CASRAGQANTEAFF
j_call: TRBJ1-1
d_call: TRBD1
v_call: TRBV6-4
clone_size: -

cdr3_nt: TGTGCCTGTAGACAGGGGACCTACGAGCAGTACTTC
cdr3_aa: CACRQGTYEQYF
j_call: TRBJ2-7
d_call: TRBD1
v_call: TRBV30
clone_size: -

cdr3_nt: TGTGCCAGTGGGACAGCCACTAATGAAAAACTGTTTTTT
cdr3_aa: CASGTATNEKLFF
j_call: TRBJ1-4
d_call: TRBD1
v_call: TRBV19
clone_size: -

cdr3_nt: TGTGCCAGCAGTGAGGATGGGGGAAATCAGCCCCAGCATTTT
cdr3_aa: CASSEDGGNQPQHF
j_call: TRBJ1-5
d_call: -
v_call: TRBV2
clone_size: -

cdr3_nt: TGTGCCAGTAGTACCCTAGGGGTAGCGGTCTACAATGAGCAGTTCTTC
cdr3_aa: CASSTLGVAVYNEQFF
j_call: TRBJ2-1
d_call: -
v_call: TRBV19
clone_size: -

cdr3_nt: TGTGCCAGTAGTATGGGCGGGGCAGGGAACACCGGGGAGCTGTTTTTT
cdr3_aa: CASSMGGAGNTGELFF
j_call: TRBJ2-2
d_call: -
v_call: TRBV19
clone_size: -

cdr3_nt: TGCGCCAGCAGTACTTCCGGGACAGGTCGCACCGGGGAGCTGTTTTTT
cdr3_aa: CASSTSGTGRTGELFF
j_call: TRBJ2-2
d_call: TRBD1
v_call: TRBV5-1
clone_size: -

cdr3_nt: TGCGCCAGCAGAGCGGAATCTATCGCCGCTCCCCTCTTC
cdr3_aa: CASRAESIAAPLF
j_call: TRBJ1-2
d_call: -
v_call: TRBV5-1
clone_size: -

cdr3_nt: TGTGCCTGGAGTGCCCGGACAGGGGATTCACCCCTCCACTTT
cdr3_aa: CAWSARTGDSPLHF
j_call: TRBJ1-6
d_call: TRBD1
v_call: TRBV30
clone_size: -

cdr3_nt: TGCGCCAGCAGCCTCCAGACTAGCGGGGGGGGCGTTACGCAGTATTTT
cdr3_aa: CASSLQTSGGGVTQYF
j_call: TRBJ2-3
d_call: TRBD2
v_call: TRBV5-1
clone_size: -

cdr3_nt: TGCGCCAGCAGACCAGACAGCGCGAACACCGGGGAGCTGTTTTTT
cdr3_aa: CASRPDSANTGELFF
j_call: TRBJ2-2
d_call: -
v_call: TRBV5-1
clone_size: -

cdr3_nt: TGTGCCAGCAGCTTTACGGTGCGGGCCCCCTACGAGCAGTACTTC
cdr3_aa: CASSFTVRAPYEQYF
j_call: TRBJ2-7
d_call: -
v_call: TRBV11-1
clone_size: -